These 21 T cell receptor beta chains came from one sample sequenced in a study of cytomegalovirus exposure and HLA in healthy donors listed by TCRdb under 2017. To prepare the library, the immunoSEQ multiplex PCR assay was applied. For the multiplex PCR, a mixture combining 60 forward primers for TCR Vbeta segments and 13 reverse primers for TCR Jbeta segments was used. The table was pulled from immuneACCESS by TCRdb, which kept in-frame rearrangements only. Such tables lose some clones; where checked, under half of the loss comes from unresolved V genes, and the rest has no known cause. This sample gives about 80,000 clones in total; roughly four fifths of them show up just once. The ten largest clones represent around an eighth of the sample. The specimen was PBMCs. These TCRs come from a human donor in good health.

For this clone: Relative to the germline gene, one junction end is altered; a read error may explain this. This chain links TRBV5-6 with TRBJ1-2; tentative D call: TRBD1 (6 bases). Germline V lookup: CDR1 SGHDT, CDR2 YYEEEE. This CDR3 is built from 17 residues. In nucleotides, the CDR3 is TGTGCCAGCAGCCTAAGACAGGAGGTCTGGGTCGACTATGGCTACCCCTTC. This codes for CASSLRQEVWVDYGYPF.

Turning to this clone: A read error may produce the germline difference seen at one junction end. V usage is TRBV6-5 and J usage is TRBJ1-2, with TRBD1 matching 9 bases. Germline CDR1 MNHEY, CDR2 SVGAGI. This CDR3 spans 16 amino acids. CDR3: CASSYSLGTGSQGYPF. CDR3 bases: TGTGCCAGCAGTTACTCGCTTGGGACAGGGTCGCAGGGCTACCCCTTC.

The chain combines TRBV5-1 with TRBJ1-1, with TRBD1 as a possible D gene (5 bases). Trimming removed 0 bases from V and 6 bases from J, with 6 bases in between. The CDR3 totals 12 residues. The germline V gene encodes CDR1 SGHRS and CDR2 YFSETQ. CDR3 loop: CASSLVGPEAFF. The CDR3, as DNA: TGCGCCAGCAGCTTGGTGGGGCCTGAAGCTTTCTTT.

The table lists this clone with a count of one. This chain links TRBV27 with TRBJ1-5; a possible D gene is TRBD1 (6 bases). Germline V CDR1 and CDR2: MNHEY, SMNVEV (reference sequence). V gave up 5 bases and J gave up 7 bases, with 30 bases separating them. The CDR3 covers 19 residues. The CDR3, as DNA: TGTGCCAGCAGTCCCTCTCTCCTGGGGACAACAACGGCCTACCAGCCCCAGCATTTT. Translating gives CASSPSLLGTTTAYQPQHF.

The chain uses TRBV27 and TRBJ2-3; D is possibly TRBD2 (6 bases). Trimming stripped 2 bases from V and 4 bases from J, with 10 bases between. Germline V gene lookup returns CDR1 MNHEY and CDR2 SMNVEV (reference sequence). The CDR3 covers 14 residues. The CDR3 sequence: CASSLMGGADTQYF. Here the CDR3 DNA reads TGTGCCAGCAGTTTAATGGGGGGTGCAGATACGCAGTATTTT.

V is TRBV5-1 and J is TRBJ2-2; 8 nucleotides agree with TRBD1. Per the germline V gene, CDR1 is SGHRS and CDR2 is YFSETQ. The CDR3 totals 15 residues. The V segment lost 2 bases and the J segment 7 bases; nucleotides outside the gene matches: 7. CDR3 in DNA: TGCGCCAGCAGCTTTGCAGGGGGCGATGGCGGGGAGCTGTTTTTT. Its translation: CASSFAGGDGGELFF.

This rearrangement joins TRBV7-9 to TRBJ2-1; tentative D call: TRBD2 (6 bases). Trimming shortened V by 1 base and J by 7 bases, and 8 bases separated the two germline ends. The CDR3 runs to 13 residues. CDR1 and CDR2 (germline): SEHNR, FQNEAQ (reference sequence). CDR3 DNA sequence: TGTGCCAGCAGCTTAGGACTAGATAATGAGCAGTTCTTC. This encodes CASSLGLDNEQFF.

This chain links TRBV6-5 with TRBJ1-2; TRBD1 matches 7 bases. The germline gives CDR1 MNHEY, CDR2 SVGAGI. V lost 6 bases to trimming and J lost 8 bases; unmatched junction nucleotides: 6. The CDR3 runs 12 residues. The CDR3 is CASSRYRGGYTF. As DNA, the CDR3 is TGTGCCAGCAGCCGATACAGGGGAGGCTACACCTTC.

This rearrangement joins TRBV19 to TRBJ2-4; 8 bases are shared with TRBD1. Losses at the gene ends were 3 bases for V and 7 bases for J; bases not matched to a gene: 8. Per germline, CDR1 LNHDA and CDR2 SQIVND (reference sequence). The CDR3 is 15 amino acids. The CDR3 protein is CASSMRTGWRNIQYF. CDR3 coding DNA: TGTGCCAGTAGTATGCGGACAGGGTGGAGGAACATTCAGTACTTC.

J is TRBJ1-4 and V is TRBV5-4, with no clear D. The CDR3 is 15 residues long. V lost 0 bases and J lost 5, with 11 bases in between. Germline loops: CDR1 SGHNT, CDR2 YYREEE (reference sequence). The CDR3 DNA follows: TGTGCCAGCAGCTTGGCCTCGGGAGAGAATGAAAAACTGTTTTTT. Translated: CASSLASGENEKLFF. The full variable domain, rest sourced from reference TRBV5-4 and TRBJ1-4, is ETGVTQSPTHLIKTRGQQVTLRCSSQSGHNTVSWYQQALGQGPQFIFQYYREEENGRGNFPPRFSGLQFPNYSSELNVNALELDDSALYLCASSLASGENEKLFFGSGTQLSVL.

The chain recombines TRBV9 with TRBJ1-1, with D possibly matching TRBD1 (6 bases). CDR3 length equals 17 residues. Trimming left V 3 bases short and J 0 bases short, with 18 bases between. Germline V gene data show CDR1 as SGDLS and CDR2 as YYNGEE. CDR3 DNA sequence: TGTGCCAGCAGCGCCCGGACAGCCCCATCCTTGAACACTGAAGCTTTCTTT. This encodes CASSARTAPSLNTEAFF.

The rearrangement links TRBV6-6 to TRBJ2-7; TRBD2 matches at 8 bases. After removal of 6 bases from V and 2 bases from J, the junction contained 12 bases not matched to a gene. Germline V gene lookup returns CDR1 MNHNY and CDR2 SVGAGI (reference sequence). The CDR3 sequence is 16 residues long. The CDR3 nucleotides are TGTGCCAGCAGCCCCCGGGGGGGGAAAAGAGCCTACGAGCAGTACTTC. As protein: CASSPRGGKRAYEQYF.

This sequence joins TRBV10-3 and TRBJ1-2; the D gene is possibly TRBD1 (5 bases). V lost 6 bases and J 2 bases, leaving 13 bases between the germline ends. This CDR3 contains 14 residues. Looked up from germline, CDR1 is ENHRY and CDR2 is SYGVKD. The CDR3 sequence: CAISQGEHNYGYTF. The CDR3 DNA follows: TGTGCCATCAGCCAAGGGGAACACAACTATGGCTACACCTTC.

The chain has TRBV6-1 and TRBJ2-5; TRBD2 aligns across 8 bases. This CDR3 has 16 amino acids. Looked up from germline, CDR1 is MNHNS and CDR2 is SASEGT. V gave up 2 bases and J gave up 11 bases; unmatched junction bases: 16. The CDR3 bases are TGTGCCAGCAGTGAAAATTGGCTAGCGGGTCGCGAGCAGCAGTACTTC. The encoded protein is CASSENWLAGREQQYF.

CDR3 bases: TGTGCCAGCAGCACACAGGGATCGGGTGAGCAGTTCTTC. This encodes CASSTQGSGEQFF. The chain recombines TRBV2 with TRBJ2-1; a possible D gene is TRBD1 (6 bases). Germline CDR1 SNHLY, CDR2 FYNNEI. CDR3 length: 13 amino acids. Trimming pared 6 bases from V and 9 bases from J, leaving 15 bases between.

This clone turned up a few times. One end of the junction fails to match germline, which may point to a read error. The chain carries TRBV7-9 and TRBJ1-1; 8 bases are shared with TRBD1. CDR1 is SEHNR, CDR2 FQNEAQ, per germline (reference sequence). The CDR3 is 12 residues long. CDR3 sequence (DNA): TGTTCCAGCAGCCCAGGGGGCGCTGAAGCTTTCTTT. Residues: CSSSPGGAEAFF.

The V gene is TRBV6-5, the J gene TRBJ1-2; D unclear. CDR1 is MNHEY, CDR2 SVGAGI, per germline. V was trimmed by 4 bases and J by 8 bases, leaving 20 bases between them. The CDR3 length is 15 residues. The CDR3 protein is CASSLDEGLRRGYTF. The CDR3 nucleotides read TGTGCCAGCAGTTTAGACGAGGGCCTCAGGAGAGGCTACACCTTC.

The genes are TRBV5-4 and TRBJ1-2, with 11 bases lining up with TRBD1. Germline CDR1 is SGHNT and CDR2 is YYREEE (reference sequence). The CDR3 runs to 16 residues. The V gene end was trimmed by 3 bases and the J gene end by 0 bases; junction bases not matched to a gene: 4. The CDR3 DNA reads TGTGCCAGCAGCTCTCCGGGACAGGGGGCTAACTATGGCTACACCTTC. Amino acids: CASSSPGQGANYGYTF.

The chain carries TRBV5-1 and TRBJ2-5, with 11 bases identical to TRBD1. Per the germline V gene, CDR1 is SGHRS and CDR2 is YFSETQ. The CDR3 totals 16 residues. V lost 0 bases to trimming and J lost 3 bases; unmatched junction nucleotides: 4. The CDR3 loop is CASSLGTGGTEETQYF. The CDR3 coding sequence is TGCGCCAGCAGCTTGGGGACAGGGGGCACCGAAGAGACCCAGTACTTC.

The V gene is TRBV6-6, the J gene TRBJ2-7; TRBD1 agrees at 11 bases. CDR1 is MNHNY, CDR2 SVGAGI, per germline (reference sequence). With V trimmed by 6 bases and J by 3 bases, 7 bases remained unmatched. The length of the CDR3 is 15 residues. The DNA for the CDR3 is TGTGCCAGCAGAGAGCCGGGACAGGGGGTCTACGAGCAGTACTTC. It yields the protein CASREPGQGVYEQYF.

The V call is TRBV19, the J call TRBJ2-1; D is unresolved. Germline CDR1 and CDR2: LNHDA and SQIVND (reference sequence). CDR3 length: 15 amino acids. V was trimmed by 5 bases and J by 0 bases, leaving 11 bases between them. The CDR3 here is CASSALPSSYNEQFF. CDR3 in DNA: TGTGCCAGTAGTGCACTCCCGAGCTCCTACAATGAGCAGTTCTTC.